The clone carrying this TCR beta chain has just a few counts. This sample is part of a study of cytomegalovirus exposure and HLA in healthy donors. Across the study: The study's early data release held 75 million to 95 million unique TCRs from HLA-typed donors.

PCR used 60 Vbeta primers and 13 Jbeta primers. Produced via immunoSEQ multiplex PCR; TCRdb's table is partial and in-frame only. The sample holds hundreds of thousands of clones, roughly 89% seen once. CDR3 length: 14 residues. V dropped 0 bases and J dropped 5 bases, with 8 bases sitting between them. Germline V gene lookup returns CDR1 WSHSY and CDR2 SAAADI. The sequenced sample was PBMCs. This sequence joins TRBV10-2 and TRBJ2-1; the D gene is possibly TRBD2 (6 bases). This receptor was obtained from a woman between 18 and 29 years old in good health and CMV-seronegative. The CDR3 here is CASSESTSNNEQFF. The CDR3 region has the DNA TGCGCCAGCAGTGAGTCGACTAGTAACAATGAGCAGTTCTTC.